A single sample is the source of the 15 T cell receptor beta chains below, sequenced in a study of technical replicates of blood from several donors. Sequencing used immunoSEQ multiplex PCR; TCRdb keeps in-frame clones, though not all of them. The top ten clones hold 0.27% of a sample with approximately 85,000 clones, under 95% of them seen once. Specimen: T cells isolated from PBMCs. These receptor sequences come from a human donor in good health.

CDR3 region: CASSISYGRADGTEAFF. The DNA for the CDR3 is TGTGCCAGTAGTATTTCGTACGGGAGGGCTGATGGAACTGAAGCTTTCTTT. The chain links TRBV19 to TRBJ1-1; D is undetermined. The CDR3 sequence is 17 residues long. Germline V gene lookup returns CDR1 LNHDA and CDR2 SQIVND (reference sequence). V was shortened by 3 bases and J by 5 bases, with 22 bases between the two germline ends.

This clone was seen only once. The rearrangement joins TRBV7-8 to TRBJ2-7; TRBD1 matches at 7 bases. Germline CDR1 reads SGHVS; CDR2 reads FQNEAQ. V gave up 4 bases and J gave up 0 bases; unmatched junction bases: 9. The CDR3 is 16 residues long. In DNA, the CDR3 is TGTGCCAGCAGCTCGAGAGACAGGGAGAGCTCCTACGAGCAGTACTTC. Its translation: CASSSRDRESSYEQYF.

The CDR3 loop is CASSEASLSRVVSNQPQHF. The CDR3 bases are TGTGCCAGCAGTGAAGCCTCGTTGTCCAGGGTGGTAAGCAATCAGCCCCAGCATTTT. This sequence joins TRBV6-1 and TRBJ1-5; D is possibly TRBD1 (5 bases). The CDR3 is 19 residues long. V was trimmed by 0 bases and J by 1 base, leaving 19 bases between them. The germline CDR1 and CDR2 sequences are MNHNS and SASEGT.

The chain has TRBV13 and TRBJ1-4; 7 bases map to TRBD1. V dropped 0 bases and J dropped 5; count of bases not matched to a gene: 3. Per germline, CDR1 PRHDT and CDR2 FYEKMQ (reference sequence). The CDR3 sequence is 15 residues long. The CDR3 is CASSLGGTVNEKLFF. The CDR3, as DNA: TGTGCCAGCAGCTTAGGTGGGACAGTGAATGAAAAACTGTTTTTT.

The chain joins TRBV11-2 to TRBJ2-1, with D uncertain. The CDR3 has 12 amino acids. CDR1 is SGHAT and CDR2 is FQNNGV in the germline V gene. V lost 4 bases and J 9 bases, leaving 10 bases between the germline ends. DNA of the CDR3: TGTGCCAGCAGCTACTCCTTCGGTGAGCAGTTCTTC. As protein: CASSYSFGEQFF.

The genes are TRBV9 and TRBJ2-1; 9 bases match TRBD2. From germline, CDR1 is SGDLS and CDR2 YYNGEE. J was trimmed by 10 bases and V by 1 base; bases with no gene match: 0. This CDR3 contains 12 residues. In nucleotides, the CDR3 is TGTGCCAGCAGCGTACTAGCGGGGGAGCAGTTCTTC. Encoded protein: CASSVLAGEQFF.

The gene calls are TRBV27 and TRBJ2-2; a possible D gene is TRBD2 (6 bases). The V gene's germline CDR1 is MNHEY and CDR2 SMNVEV (reference sequence). The V and J ends lost 4 bases and 6 bases respectively, with 18 bases between them. The CDR3 is made up of 16 amino acids. This CDR3 is CASSYSFWGEAGELFF. As DNA, the CDR3 is TGTGCCAGCAGTTACTCCTTCTGGGGGGAGGCCGGGGAGCTGTTTTTT.

CDR3 DNA: TGCGCCAGCAGTGAGACAGCAACGTTTGGCCCCCCCGACGGCTATGGCTACACCTTC. It yields the protein CASSETATFGPPDGYGYTF. This chain connects TRBV10-1 to TRBJ1-2, with unresolved D. This CDR3 spans 19 amino acids. Germline assignment: CDR1 WNHNN and CDR2 SYGVQD (reference sequence). Deletions cut 2 bases from V and 4 bases from J, with 26 bases between.

The chain couples TRBV27 to TRBJ2-3; D is possibly TRBD1 (5 bases). The germline V and J ends were trimmed by 8 bases and 4 bases, with 10 bases remaining between them. The germline V gene encodes CDR1 MNHEY and CDR2 SMNVEV (reference sequence). The CDR3 covers 12 residues. The CDR3 sequence is CASGQDPDTQYF. Written as DNA, the CDR3 is TGTGCCAGCGGACAAGACCCAGATACGCAGTATTTT.

The rearrangement uses TRBV18 and TRBJ2-3; 9 bases match TRBD1. This CDR3 region has 15 residues. J lost 4 bases, V lost 6 bases, and 8 bases had no gene match. CDR1 and CDR2 from the germline V gene are KGHSH and LQKENI. This CDR3 reads CASSPGTGFADTQYF. CDR3 in DNA: TGTGCCAGCTCTCCCGGGACAGGGTTCGCAGATACGCAGTATTTT.

The gene calls are TRBV4-1 and TRBJ2-1; the D gene is possibly TRBD2 (6 bases). CDR3 length: 16 residues. Germline loops: CDR1 MGHRA, CDR2 YSYEKL. The V end was cut by 0 bases, the J end by 1 base, with 10 bases between. The CDR3 DNA reads as TGCGCCAGCAGCCAAGATGCCGGGAGATCCTACAATGAGCAGTTCTTC. Its protein is CASSQDAGRSYNEQFF.

V usage is TRBV21-1 and J usage is TRBJ2-7; TRBD1 reflects the table's D call only, with no check against the DNA. TRBV21-1 constitutes a pseudogene. The CDR3 loop spans 16 amino acids. CDR3 DNA: TGTGCCAGCAGCAAAGGCCCAGGGGGTAGCTCCTACGAGCAGTACTTC. It is translated as CASSKGPGGSSYEQYF.

The J gene is TRBJ2-7, the V gene TRBV28; TRBD2 matches 7 bases. V trimming: 2 bases; J trimming: 2 bases; junction bases outside the gene matches: 6. This CDR3 comprises 15 residues. Germline V gene sequence: CDR1 MDHEN, CDR2 SYDVKM. The CDR3 DNA reads as TGTGCCAGCAGTTTAGGGCTAGCGGCCACCTACGAGCAGTACTTC. It codes for CASSLGLAATYEQYF. The variable domain in full, completed from reference TRBV28 and TRBJ2-7, reads DVKVTQSSRYLVKRTGEKVFLECVQDMDHENMFWYRQDPGLGLRLIYFSYDVKMKEKGDIPEGYSVSREKKERFSLILESASTNQTSMYLCASSLGLAATYEQYFGPGTRLTVT.

This clone was seen once. V gene TRBV5-1 combines with J gene TRBJ1-4, with D unresolved. Germline V lookup: CDR1 SGHRS, CDR2 YFSETQ. The V end lost 4 bases, the J end lost 5 bases, and 12 bases lay between the germline ends. This CDR3 has 14 amino acids. The CDR3 region is CASSPRYSNEKLFF. The CDR3 nucleotides are TGCGCCAGCAGCCCAAGATACTCGAATGAAAAACTGTTTTTT.

The chain links TRBV14 to TRBJ1-1, with 12 bases fitting TRBD1. Germline V gene lookup returns CDR1 SGHDN and CDR2 FVKESK. The CDR3 spans 16 residues. J lost 6 bases, V lost 3 bases, and 8 bases had no gene match. CDR3 region: CASSHSGTGGAAEAFF. The CDR3 DNA sequence: TGTGCCAGCAGCCACTCCGGGACAGGGGGCGCCGCTGAAGCTTTCTTT.